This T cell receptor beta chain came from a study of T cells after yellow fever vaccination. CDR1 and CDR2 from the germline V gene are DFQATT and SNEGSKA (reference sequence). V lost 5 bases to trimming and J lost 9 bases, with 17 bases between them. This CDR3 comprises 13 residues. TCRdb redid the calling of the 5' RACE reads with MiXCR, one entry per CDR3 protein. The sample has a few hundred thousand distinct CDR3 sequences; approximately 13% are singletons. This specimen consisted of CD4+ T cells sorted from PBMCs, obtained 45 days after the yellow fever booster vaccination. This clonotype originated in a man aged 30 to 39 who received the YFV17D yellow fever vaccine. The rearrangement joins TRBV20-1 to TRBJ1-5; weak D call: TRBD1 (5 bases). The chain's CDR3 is CSAPPGLLGPQHF. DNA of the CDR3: TGCAGTGCTCCACCGGGACTCCTTGGGCCCCAGCATTTT.